Below are 28 T cell receptor beta chains sequenced from a single sample in a study of cytomegalovirus exposure and HLA in healthy donors. With 60 Vbeta and 13 Jbeta primers, the PCR was carried out. Profiling relied on immunoSEQ multiplex PCR, and the TCRdb table lists in-frame clones only, not all of them. The data hold 150,000 or so clones, with over 60% observed a single time. Specimen: PBMCs. These receptors were collected from a woman aged 30 to 39 in good health and CMV-seronegative.

Of note for this clone: A read error may account for a junction end that differs from germline. In nucleotides, the CDR3 is TGTGCCAGTACTCTGGGACAGGTGAACACTGGAGCTTTCTTT. This gives the protein CASTLGQVNTGAFF. V gene TRBV19 combines with J gene TRBJ1-1, with 8 bases fitting TRBD1. Germline CDR1 reads LNHDA; CDR2 reads SQIVND (reference sequence). The CDR3 spans 14 residues.

This clone was counted a few times. The chain links TRBV10-3 to TRBJ1-5; D is possibly TRBD1 (6 bases). The CDR3 runs 12 residues. Per germline, CDR1 ENHRY and CDR2 SYGVKD. Trimming pared 8 bases from V and 3 bases from J, leaving 8 bases between. CDR3 sequence (DNA): TGTGCCATCGGGACAATCAATCAGCCCCAGCATTTT. It translates to CAIGTINQPQHF.

This clone was seen once. The chain links TRBV4-1 to TRBJ2-5; perhaps TRBD2 as D (6 bases). Per the germline V gene, CDR1 is MGHRA and CDR2 is YSYEKL. This CDR3 has 16 residues. Trimming pared 0 bases from V and 5 bases from J, leaving 16 bases between. This chain's CDR3 is CASSQDGQGGSETQYF. The DNA for the CDR3 is TGCGCCAGCAGCCAAGACGGGCAGGGAGGATCGGAGACCCAGTACTTC.

V usage is TRBV19 and J usage is TRBJ2-1; perhaps TRBD2 as D (6 bases). Germline loops: CDR1 LNHDA, CDR2 SQIVND (reference sequence). Trimming pared 5 bases from V and 4 bases from J, leaving 12 bases between. This CDR3 region has 14 residues. The CDR3 coding sequence is TGTGCCAGTAGTCGGGCGGGGAATTACAATGAGCAGTTCTTC. Encoded protein: CASSRAGNYNEQFF.

This clone appeared a few times. The gene calls are TRBV7-9 and TRBJ2-1, with 11 bases identical to TRBD2. Losses at the gene ends were 2 bases for V and 6 bases for J; bases not matched to a gene: 6. The CDR3 consists of 16 residues. The germline V gene encodes CDR1 SEHNR and CDR2 FQNEAQ (reference sequence). CDR3 in amino acids: CASSLLSSGGFNEQFF. The CDR3 DNA is TGTGCCAGCAGCTTACTCTCTAGCGGGGGGTTCAATGAGCAGTTCTTC.

The chain employs TRBV28 and TRBJ2-1, with 9 bases that match TRBD2. The CDR3 totals 13 residues. The V and J ends lost 2 bases and 14 bases, in that order; junction bases with no gene match: 7. Germline V gene sequence: CDR1 MDHEN, CDR2 SYDVKM. DNA for the CDR3: TGTGCCAGCAGTTTACCCACAGCGGGGGGAAAGTTCTTC. As protein: CASSLPTAGGKFF.

V is TRBV28 and J is TRBJ2-7; perhaps TRBD1 as D (5 bases). V shed 2 bases and J shed 3 bases, with 23 bases lying between them. This CDR3 has 18 amino acids. Germline CDR1 MDHEN, CDR2 SYDVKM. The CDR3 nucleotides are TGTGCCAGCAGTTTAAGACAGCCCCTCGGCGGACCAATCTACGAGCAGTACTTC. It translates to CASSLRQPLGGPIYEQYF.

The V gene is TRBV4-3, the J gene TRBJ2-3; TRBD2 matches at 11 bases. Losses at the gene ends were 0 bases for V and 2 bases for J; bases not matched to a gene: 7. This CDR3 comprises 18 residues. Germline CDR1 reads LGHNA; CDR2 reads YSLEER. The CDR3 region is CASSQEWGTSGLTDTQYF. In DNA, the CDR3 is TGCGCCAGCAGCCAAGAGTGGGGGACTAGCGGCCTCACAGATACGCAGTATTTT.

The chain couples TRBV4-1 to TRBJ2-5; TRBD1 agrees at 8 bases. The J call may be mistaken, given a closer DNA end match to TRBJ2-7. Germline values: CDR1 MGHRA, CDR2 YSYEKL. The CDR3 runs to 17 residues. CDR3: CASSPYRVQGVSYEQYF. In DNA form, the CDR3 reads TGCGCCAGCAGCCCCTATAGGGTACAGGGGGTCTCCTACGAGCAGTACTTC.

The CDR3 region is CASSYDRSKQAYTEAFF. DNA for the CDR3: TGTGCCAGCAGCTACGACAGATCCAAACAGGCTTACACTGAAGCTTTCTTT. The gene calls are TRBV7-9 and TRBJ1-1; perhaps TRBD1 as D (5 bases). V dropped 4 bases and J dropped 3 bases, with 21 bases sitting between them. The CDR3 is 17 residues long. The germline CDR1 and CDR2 sequences are SEHNR and FQNEAQ (reference sequence).

This clone was seen more than once but under ten times. This chain's CDR3 is CAWSVGQGERKLFF. The CDR3 DNA is TGTGCCTGGAGTGTAGGTCAGGGGGAGCGAAAACTGTTTTTT. The rearrangement links TRBV30 to TRBJ1-4, with 7 bases aligning to TRBD1. Germline V gene sequence: CDR1 GTSNPN, CDR2 SVGIG (reference sequence). This CDR3 has 14 amino acids. V shed 0 bases, J shed 10 bases, and the junction held 8 bases outside the gene matches.

This chain connects TRBV29-1 to TRBJ2-1; no definite D call. Per the germline V gene, CDR1 is SQVTM and CDR2 is ANQGSEA. The CDR3 extends over 12 amino acids. V was clipped by 5 bases and J by 9 bases, with 14 bases between them. The CDR3 region is CSVFQRIGEQFF. CDR3 DNA: TGCAGCGTTTTCCAGAGGATTGGTGAGCAGTTCTTC.

This clone was picked up a small number of times. This sequence joins TRBV28 and TRBJ1-5; no reliable D call. CDR1 and CDR2 (germline): MDHEN, SYDVKM. CDR3 length: 14 residues. The V end lost 3 bases, the J end lost 0 bases, and 6 bases lay between the germline ends. The CDR3 DNA sequence: TGTGCCAGCAGTTTCTCTCCTAGCAATCAGCCCCAGCATTTT. Translation: CASSFSPSNQPQHF. The variable domain in full, completed from reference TRBV28 and TRBJ1-5, reads DVKVTQSSRYLVKRTGEKVFLECVQDMDHENMFWYRQDPGLGLRLIYFSYDVKMKEKGDIPEGYSVSREKKERFSLILESASTNQTSMYLCASSFSPSNQPQHFGDGTRLSIL.

V is TRBV5-6 and J is TRBJ1-5, with D uncertain. The V end was cut by 0 bases, the J end by 9 bases, with 10 bases between. CDR1 SGHDT and CDR2 YYEEEE come from the germline V gene. The CDR3 has 13 amino acids. This CDR3 reads CASSLDGSGPQHF. The CDR3 DNA reads as TGTGCCAGCAGCTTGGACGGCTCAGGGCCCCAGCATTTT.

V usage is TRBV4-2 and J usage is TRBJ1-6, with 9 nucleotides matching TRBD1. CDR3 length equals 19 residues. CDR1 and CDR2 (germline): LGHNA, YNFKEQ. The ends lost 2 bases at V and 7 bases at J; junction bases unmatched: 15. Here the CDR3 DNA reads TGTGCCAGCAGCCAACGGCCCCTTTCCTCCGGGACAGGGAATTCACCCCTCCACTTT. As protein: CASSQRPLSSGTGNSPLHF.

In this sample, this clone turned up once. This sequence joins TRBV19 and TRBJ2-1; tentative D call: TRBD1 (6 bases). CDR3 length equals 15 residues. Germline V CDR1 and CDR2: LNHDA, SQIVND (reference sequence). V shed 6 bases and J shed 3 bases, with 15 bases lying between them. The CDR3 is CASRRAPGVYNEQFF. As DNA, the CDR3 is TGTGCCAGTAGACGAGCGCCAGGGGTCTACAATGAGCAGTTCTTC.

This clone has just one count. This chain uses TRBV27 with TRBJ1-2; no clear D. CDR3 size: 15 residues. Trimming pared 3 bases from V and 0 bases from J, leaving 11 bases between. The germline V gene encodes CDR1 MNHEY and CDR2 SMNVEV (reference sequence). The CDR3: CASSFSGPANYGYTF. In DNA form, the CDR3 reads TGTGCCAGCAGTTTTAGCGGGCCCGCTAACTATGGCTACACCTTC.

This clone was counted only a few times. The chain couples TRBV9 to TRBJ2-1, with TRBD2 identical over 11 bases. CDR3 length: 16 residues. With 4 bases clipped from V and 2 bases from J, the junction kept 5 bases outside the gene matches. The germline gives CDR1 SGDLS, CDR2 YYNGEE. The chain's CDR3 is CASSLAGGPTYNEQFF. The CDR3 DNA reads TGTGCCAGCAGCCTAGCGGGAGGACCAACCTACAATGAGCAGTTCTTC. The full variable domain, in which reference TRBV9 and TRBJ2-1 provide the parts outside the CDR3, is DSGVTQTPKHLITATGQRVTLRCSPRSGDLSVYWYQQSLDQGLQFLIQYYNGEERAKGNILERFSAQQFPDLHSELNLSSLELGDSALYFCASSLAGGPTYNEQFFGPGTRLTVL.

CDR3 loop: CASGDGTGANTIYF. Written as DNA, the CDR3 is TGTGCCAGCGGGGACGGGACAGGTGCTAACACCATATATTTT. The chain has TRBV2 and TRBJ1-3; 8 bases match TRBD1. Germline V lookup: CDR1 SNHLY, CDR2 FYNNEI. Trimming removed 8 bases from V and 7 bases from J; junction bases left unmatched: 10. CDR3 size: 14 residues.

This clone has only a few counts. The chain combines TRBV29-1 with TRBJ2-7; D is possibly TRBD1 (6 bases). The V and J ends lost 4 bases and 10 bases respectively, with 17 bases between them. This CDR3 region has 12 residues. The germline V gene has CDR1 SQVTM and CDR2 ANQGSEA. The CDR3 region is CSVVKGRGSQYF. CDR3 nucleotide sequence: TGCAGCGTTGTAAAGGGCAGGGGATCACAGTACTTC.

The chain carries TRBV4-1 and TRBJ1-2; 9 nucleotides match TRBD1. The CDR3 length is 16 residues. V lost 4 bases, J lost 5 bases, and 11 bases stayed unmatched. Germline V CDR1 and CDR2: MGHRA, YSYEKL. The CDR3 reads CASSPRTGASWYGYTF. The DNA of the CDR3 is TGCGCCAGCAGCCCTAGGACAGGGGCTTCTTGGTATGGCTACACCTTC.

This rearrangement joins TRBV2 to TRBJ2-3; possibly TRBD2 for D (6 bases). The V gene's germline CDR1 is SNHLY and CDR2 FYNNEI. This CDR3 spans 13 amino acids. Trimming shortened V by 5 bases and J by 4 bases, and 10 bases separated the two germline ends. The CDR3 here is CASSNPSADTQYF. The DNA of the CDR3 is TGTGCCAGCAGTAACCCTAGCGCAGATACGCAGTATTTT.

This rearrangement joins TRBV25-1 to TRBJ2-3, with D perhaps TRBD1 (6 bases). Germline V gives CDR1 MGHDK, CDR2 SYGVNS. The V and J ends lost 6 bases and 1 base respectively, with 14 bases between them. The CDR3 extends over 15 amino acids. The CDR3 sequence: CASSRGGVRTDTQYF. As DNA, the CDR3 is TGTGCCAGCAGCCGAGGGGGAGTACGCACAGATACGCAGTATTTT.

The genes are TRBV5-6 and TRBJ1-3, with 11 positions matching TRBD1. The CDR3 is 14 amino acids. Germline loops: CDR1 SGHDT, CDR2 YYEEEE. After removal of 2 bases from V and 9 bases from J, the junction contained 4 bases not matched to a gene. The CDR3, as DNA: TGTGCCAGCAGCTTAGGGACAGGGGGAGTCACCATATATTTT. This codes for CASSLGTGGVTIYF.

V and J are TRBV13 and TRBJ2-7; the match to TRBD2 covers 9 bases. This CDR3 has 15 amino acids. From germline, CDR1 is PRHDT and CDR2 FYEKMQ (reference sequence). After removal of 0 bases from V and 5 bases from J, the junction contained 5 bases not matched to a gene. CDR3 in amino acids: CASSLGIAGAHEQYF. The CDR3 DNA follows: TGTGCCAGCAGCTTAGGGATAGCGGGAGCCCACGAGCAGTACTTC.

The chain has TRBV11-2 and TRBJ2-7; 11 bases fit TRBD2. Germline V gives CDR1 SGHAT, CDR2 FQNNGV. CDR3 size: 15 residues. V shed 5 bases and J 0 bases; nucleotides not matched to a gene: 3. The chain's CDR3 is CASSEGLADSYEQYF. In DNA, the CDR3 is TGTGCCAGCAGCGAGGGACTAGCGGACTCCTACGAGCAGTACTTC. Full variable domain (missing parts from reference TRBV11-2 and TRBJ2-7): EAGVAQSPRYKIIEKRQSVAFWCNPISGHATLYWYQQILGQGPKLLIQFQNNGVVDDSQLPKDRFSAERLKGVDSTLKIQPAKLEDSAVYLCASSEGLADSYEQYFGPGTRLTVT.

The chain has TRBV28 and TRBJ1-1; D not certain. Trimming left V 5 bases short and J 8 bases short, with 12 bases between. This CDR3 comprises 12 residues. Germline CDR1 MDHEN, CDR2 SYDVKM. Here the CDR3 DNA reads TGTGCCAGCAGTAGAACCTTGAGAGAAGCTTTCTTT. It specifies CASSRTLREAFF.

This clone came up a few times. The chain is built from TRBV5-6 and TRBJ1-5; D is ambiguous. From germline, CDR1 is SGHDT and CDR2 YYEEEE. The CDR3 is 15 amino acids. V was pared by 6 bases and J by 2 bases, with 15 bases between. The CDR3, as DNA: TGTGCCAGCACCCTTGGGGTGAGGGGCAATCAGCCCCAGCATTTT. Protein: CASTLGVRGNQPQHF.